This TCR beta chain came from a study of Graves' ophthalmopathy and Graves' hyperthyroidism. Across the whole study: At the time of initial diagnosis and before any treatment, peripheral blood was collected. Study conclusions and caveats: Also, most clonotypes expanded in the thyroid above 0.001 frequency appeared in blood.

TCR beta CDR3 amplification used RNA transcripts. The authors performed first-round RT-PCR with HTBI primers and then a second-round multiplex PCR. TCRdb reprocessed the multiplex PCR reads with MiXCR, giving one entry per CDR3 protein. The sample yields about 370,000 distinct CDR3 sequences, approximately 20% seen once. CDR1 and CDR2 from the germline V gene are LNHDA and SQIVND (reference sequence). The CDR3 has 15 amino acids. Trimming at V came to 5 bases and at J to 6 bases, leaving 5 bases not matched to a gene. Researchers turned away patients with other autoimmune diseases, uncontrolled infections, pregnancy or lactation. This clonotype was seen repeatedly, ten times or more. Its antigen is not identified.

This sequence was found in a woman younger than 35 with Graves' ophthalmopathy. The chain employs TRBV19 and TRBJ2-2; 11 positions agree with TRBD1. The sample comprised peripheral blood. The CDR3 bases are TGTGCCAGTAGTGCCGGGACAGGGGGAGCCGGGGAGCTGTTTTTT. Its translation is CASSAGTGGAGELFF. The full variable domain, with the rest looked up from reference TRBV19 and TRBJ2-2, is DGGITQSPKYLFRKEGQNVTLSCEQNLNHDAMYWYRQDPGQGLRLIYYSQIVNDFQKGDIAEGYSVSREKKESFPLTVTSAQKNPTAFYLCASSAGTGGAGELFFGEGSRLTVL.